Reported below is one TCR beta chain. Its antigen is still unknown. The source of the sample is a study of shared clonotypes between healthy human individuals. Notes on the study in general: The four-donor shared clonotypes exceeded non-shared clonotypes in generation probability, with non-shared ones scoring lower. Memory subsets generally showed lower estimated richness than naive subsets.

The CDR3 runs 15 residues. Trimming shortened V by 5 bases and J by 3 bases, and 17 bases separated the two germline ends. The germline gives CDR1 MNHNS, CDR2 SASEGT. The authors ran the assay at deep level. This table comes from immunoSEQ multiplex PCR, and its TCRdb copy is limited to in-frame clones, with some not included. The sample lists some 2 million clones; over 85% were seen once. The TCR was taken from a young man in good health. The chain combines TRBV6-1 with TRBJ2-7; D may be TRBD1 (6 bases). Sequencing was carried out using naive CD4+ T cells sorted from blood. Subset defined: CD45RA+ positively selected. The CDR3, as DNA: TGTGCCAGCAGTAGGCTGGGGACAAGAGGCTACGAGCAGTACTTC. Translation: CASSRLGTRGYEQYF.